This TCR beta chain came from a study of blood T cell repertoires in COVID-19. Whole-study context: The United States, Italy and Spain provided the acute and convalescent COVID-19 samples. The cDNA or gDNA used as material had been derived from T cells, B-cell-depleted T cells, or PBMCs.

This CDR3 spans 15 amino acids. The junction had 10 bases not matched to a gene; V was cut back by 9 bases and J by 1 base. CDR1 and CDR2 from the germline V gene are SGHRS and YFSETQ. Study processing details: By means of reference gene primer amplification, nucleated cell counts were estimated. Measured with immunoSEQ multiplex PCR; TCRdb has only the in-frame clones, and not every one. D and trimming were read from the DNA, whereas the V and J calls and clone size are those reported in that table. The sample yields 300,000 to 400,000 clones, roughly 90% seen once. A Seattle source enrolled patients during active infection and followed them longitudinally. This clone was observed once.

The sample comprised peripheral blood. The rearrangement joins TRBV5-1 to TRBJ2-5; TRBD1 matches 9 bases. This TCR came from a young woman with COVID-19, enrolled during active disease. The CDR3 nucleotides are TGCGCCACAACCGGGACAGGGCCGTTCCAAGAGACCCAGTACTTC. Translated: CATTGTGPFQETQYF.